The 23 T cell receptor beta chains below were found in one sample sequenced in a study of blood T cells in healthy people across ages. A second roughly 7 to 12 cycle PCR used barcoded and J-beta primers. TCRdb fed the 5' RACE reads into MiXCR, producing one record per CDR3 protein. The sample has about 1.1 million distinct CDR3 sequences, more than 30% seen once; the top ten hold over 10%. What was sequenced was blood. The receptors shown here come from a man aged 18 to 29 in good health.

This chain links TRBV10-3 with TRBJ2-7; 9 nucleotides line up with TRBD1. Trimming cost V 0 bases and J 6 bases; bases outside gene matches: 6. The CDR3 contains 15 residues. Germline V gene lookup returns CDR1 ENHRY and CDR2 SYGVKD. The CDR3 region has the DNA TGTGCCATCAGTGAGTCTCCGGGGACAGGGTCCGAGCAGTACTTC. Encoded protein: CAISESPGTGSEQYF.

The chain is built from TRBV7-3 and TRBJ1-1, with D unclear. The CDR3 is 13 residues long. CDR1 and CDR2 from the germline V gene are SGHTA and FQGTGA. V gave up 4 bases and J gave up 1 base, with 7 bases separating them. This chain's CDR3 is CASSWSSNTEAFF. Written as DNA, the CDR3 is TGTGCCAGCAGCTGGAGTTCGAACACTGAAGCTTTCTTT.

This sequence joins TRBV10-3 and TRBJ1-6, with 8 bases matching TRBD1. Germline CDR1 reads ENHRY; CDR2 reads SYGVKD. V dropped 7 bases and J dropped 5; count of bases not matched to a gene: 4. This CDR3 region has 14 residues. CDR3 region: CAINQGADNSPLHF. The CDR3 DNA reads as TGTGCCATCAACCAGGGGGCCGATAATTCACCCCTCCACTTT.

This clonotype has a handful of counts. The chain links TRBV5-1 to TRBJ2-7; TRBD1 might be the D (6 bases). The V and J ends lost 4 bases and 2 bases respectively, with 13 bases between them. The CDR3 consists of 14 residues. Germline V gene sequence: CDR1 SGHRS, CDR2 YFSETQ. In DNA form, the CDR3 reads TGCGCCAGCAGCACCGGGACATACACCTACGAGCAGTACTTC. This sequence encodes CASSTGTYTYEQYF.

V is TRBV4-1 and J is TRBJ1-2, with TRBD1 matching over 9 bases. After removal of 4 bases from V and 0 bases from J, the junction contained 9 bases not matched to a gene. Germline-derived CDR1 and CDR2 are MGHRA and YSYEKL. CDR3 length: 17 amino acids. The CDR3 sequence: CASSLRDREISNYGYTF. The CDR3 DNA reads as TGCGCCAGCAGCCTGCGGGACAGGGAAATTTCTAACTATGGCTACACCTTC.

This sequence joins TRBV5-1 and TRBJ1-1, with a weak D call TRBD1 (6 bases). The length of the CDR3 is 13 residues. CDR1 SGHRS and CDR2 YFSETQ come from the germline V gene. V dropped 6 bases and J dropped 3 bases, with 12 bases sitting between them. The CDR3 spells CASTRGQDTEAFF. In nucleotides, the CDR3 is TGCGCCAGCACCCGGGGGCAGGACACTGAAGCTTTCTTT.

The chain is built from TRBV12-3 or TRBV12-4 and TRBJ2-1, with D hard to call. V was cut by 3 bases and J by 2 bases, with 8 bases left in between. The CDR3 runs 14 residues. This CDR3 reads CASSFADTYNEQFF. For the CDR3, the DNA is TGTGCCAGCAGTTTTGCTGACACCTACAATGAGCAGTTCTTC.

The V and J genes are TRBV20-1 and TRBJ2-3, with TRBD2 as a possible D gene (7 bases). CDR1 and CDR2 (germline): DFQATT, SNEGSKA (reference sequence). There are 15 residues in the CDR3. Trimming took 0 bases from V and 6 from J, leaving 16 bases between them. The CDR3 DNA follows: TGCAGTGCTAGAGAGTGGGGTAGGGGGGGGGATACGCAGTATTTT. This sequence encodes CSAREWGRGGDTQYF.

This clonotype was counted between two and nine times. V and J are TRBV12-3 or TRBV12-4 and TRBJ2-7; maybe TRBD2 (6 bases). Trimming pared 5 bases from V and 3 bases from J, leaving 11 bases between. The CDR3 contains 13 residues. The CDR3 reads CASSLRRGYEQYF. CDR3 DNA: TGTGCCAGCAGTCTGAGGAGGGGCTACGAGCAGTACTTC.

This clonotype was counted only a few times. The chain has TRBV20-1 and TRBJ1-6, with 10 bases lining up with TRBD1. Germline V gene data show CDR1 as DFQATT and CDR2 as SNEGSKA (reference sequence). The CDR3 has 16 amino acids. V lost 5 bases, J lost 2 bases, and 6 bases stayed unmatched. The CDR3, as DNA: TGCAGTGCTTACGACAGGGGGCGCCCCTATAATTCACCCCTCCACTTT. Translating it yields CSAYDRGRPYNSPLHF.

This chain uses TRBV20-1 with TRBJ1-1, with TRBD1 matching over 7 bases. V gave up 2 bases and J gave up 6 bases; unmatched junction bases: 6. Germline V gives CDR1 DFQATT, CDR2 SNEGSKA (reference sequence). This CDR3 has 13 residues. CDR3 region: CSARRGLGAEAFF. For the CDR3, the DNA is TGCAGTGCTAGAAGGGGGCTCGGAGCTGAAGCTTTCTTT.

The chain uses TRBV5-1 and TRBJ1-1; TRBD1 matches 8 bases. Germline V gene data show CDR1 as SGHRS and CDR2 as YFSETQ. After removal of 4 bases from V and 0 bases from J, the junction contained 11 bases not matched to a gene. The CDR3 spans 17 residues. The CDR3 is CASSLGTGIPLNTEAFF. The CDR3, as DNA: TGCGCCAGCAGCCTAGGGACAGGCATTCCCCTGAACACTGAAGCTTTCTTT.

The V call is TRBV9, the J call TRBJ2-1; D call uncertain. The CDR3 consists of 14 residues. CDR1 SGDLS and CDR2 YYNGEE come from the germline V gene. V was clipped by 0 bases and J by 9 bases, with 13 bases between them. The CDR3: CASSVGADSVEQFF. CDR3 nucleotide sequence: TGTGCCAGCAGCGTAGGAGCCGATTCAGTTGAGCAGTTCTTC.

This rearrangement joins TRBV29-1 to TRBJ1-3; D remains unclear. The CDR3 is made up of 13 amino acids. The V gene lost 5 bases and the J gene lost 7 bases, with 15 bases spanning the gap. The germline gives CDR1 SQVTM, CDR2 ANQGSEA. The CDR3 spells CSVNGLLANTIYF. The CDR3 DNA reads as TGCAGCGTTAATGGACTTCTGGCGAACACCATATATTTT.

In DNA form, the CDR3 reads TGTGCCAGCTACAGCAAAGAGACCCAGTACTTC. It yields the protein CASYSKETQYF. V is TRBV12-3 or TRBV12-4 and J is TRBJ2-5; D unclear. The CDR3 has 11 amino acids. V lost 8 bases, J lost 3 bases, and 7 bases lay in between.

This chain connects TRBV12-3 or TRBV12-4 to TRBJ2-3; D call uncertain. V was clipped by 3 bases and J by 4 bases, with 11 bases between them. The length of the CDR3 is 14 residues. The CDR3 coding sequence is TGTGCCAGCAGTTTCGGCAGGACCCCAGATACGCAGTATTTT. It translates to CASSFGRTPDTQYF.

The chain is built from TRBV4-3 and TRBJ2-4; D remains unclear. This CDR3 region has 15 residues. Trimming left V 1 base short and J 0 bases short, with 7 bases between. Germline V CDR1 and CDR2: LGHNA, YSLEER. The CDR3 region has the DNA TGCGCCAGCAGCCAAGGTAGTGGAGCCAAAAACATTCAGTACTTC. Residues: CASSQGSGAKNIQYF.

This clonotype turned up a few times. The rearrangement uses TRBV5-4 and TRBJ2-3, with D perhaps matching TRBD2 (6 bases). CDR1 and CDR2 from the germline V gene are SGHNT and YYREEE (reference sequence). Between the trimmed V and J ends, which lost 7 bases and 11 bases, there was a span of 11 bases. CDR3 length: 10 amino acids. The CDR3 region is CASEDYGQYF. Here the CDR3 DNA reads TGTGCCAGCGAGGACTATGGGCAGTATTTT.

This rearrangement joins TRBV29-1 to TRBJ2-3; D gene uncertain. This CDR3 contains 13 residues. Trimming left V 7 bases short and J 4 bases short, with 15 bases between. Germline V gives CDR1 SQVTM, CDR2 ANQGSEA. CDR3 loop: CSGYTSVADTQYF. The CDR3 bases are TGCAGCGGATACACATCCGTGGCAGATACGCAGTATTTT.

The chain employs TRBV5-1 and TRBJ1-2, with D unresolved. This CDR3 is built from 14 residues. The V gene's germline CDR1 is SGHRS and CDR2 YFSETQ. Trimming stripped 6 bases from V and 1 base from J, with 13 bases between. The CDR3 region is CASKKGRGNYGYTF. CDR3 DNA sequence: TGCGCCAGCAAGAAAGGGAGAGGTAACTATGGCTACACCTTC.

About this clonotype: An end of the junction differs from the germline gene, which may be a read error. The gene calls are TRBV5-1 and TRBJ1-2; D call uncertain. The CDR3 spans 15 residues. Germline CDR1 reads SGHRS; CDR2 reads YFSETQ. The CDR3 nucleotides read TGCGCCGGCAGCCGGGTGGGAGTCGGAGACTATGGCTACACCTTC. This sequence encodes CAGSRVGVGDYGYTF.

The rearrangement links TRBV20-1 to TRBJ2-7; 9 bases align to TRBD1. Germline-derived CDR1 and CDR2 are DFQATT and SNEGSKA (reference sequence). V gave up 6 bases and J gave up 5 bases; unmatched junction bases: 8. This CDR3 spans 13 amino acids. CDR3 DNA sequence: TGCAGTGCACGACAGGGGGGGGGCGACGAGCAGTACTTC. It translates to CSARQGGGDEQYF.

This sequence joins TRBV30 and TRBJ1-2; D is possibly TRBD1 (6 bases). Germline V lookup: CDR1 GTSNPN, CDR2 SVGIG (reference sequence). The CDR3 spans 15 residues. Trimming took 7 bases from V and 0 from J, leaving 18 bases between them. The CDR3 region is CASTPGGSSNYGYTF. The CDR3, as DNA: TGTGCCTCGACTCCGGGGGGCTCGTCTAACTATGGCTACACCTTC.